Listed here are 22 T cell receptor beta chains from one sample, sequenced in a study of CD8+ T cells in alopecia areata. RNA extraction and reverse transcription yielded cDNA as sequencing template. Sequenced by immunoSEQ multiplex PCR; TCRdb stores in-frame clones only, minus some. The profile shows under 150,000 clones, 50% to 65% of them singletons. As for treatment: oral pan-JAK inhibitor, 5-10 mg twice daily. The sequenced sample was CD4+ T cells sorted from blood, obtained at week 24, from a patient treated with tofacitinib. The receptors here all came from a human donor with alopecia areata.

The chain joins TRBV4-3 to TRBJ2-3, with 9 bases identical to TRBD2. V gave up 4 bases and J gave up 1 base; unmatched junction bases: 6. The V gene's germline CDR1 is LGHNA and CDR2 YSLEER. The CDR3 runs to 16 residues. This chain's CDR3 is CASSRQAGGRTDTQYF. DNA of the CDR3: TGCGCCAGCAGCCGTCAAGCGGGGGGACGCACAGATACGCAGTATTTT.

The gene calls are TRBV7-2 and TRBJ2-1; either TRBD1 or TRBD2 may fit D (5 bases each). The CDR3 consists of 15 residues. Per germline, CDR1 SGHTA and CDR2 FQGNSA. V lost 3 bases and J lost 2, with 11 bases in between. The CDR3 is CASSFRDGTYNEQFF. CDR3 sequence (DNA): TGTGCCAGCAGCTTCCGGGACGGTACCTACAATGAGCAGTTCTTC. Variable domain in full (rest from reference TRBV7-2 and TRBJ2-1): GAGVSQSPSNKVTEKGKDVELRCDPISGHTALYWYRQSLGQGLEFLIYFQGNSAPDKSGLPSDRFSAERTGGSVSTLTIQRTQQEDSAVYLCASSFRDGTYNEQFFGPGTRLTVL.

The CDR3: CASSSRPGTDTQYF. CDR3 DNA: TGTGCCAGCAGCTCCCGGCCCGGAACAGATACGCAGTATTTT. The J gene is TRBJ2-3, the V gene TRBV9; no clear D. CDR3 size: 14 residues. Germline CDR1 reads SGDLS; CDR2 reads YYNGEE. V dropped 4 bases and J dropped 3 bases, with 12 bases sitting between them.

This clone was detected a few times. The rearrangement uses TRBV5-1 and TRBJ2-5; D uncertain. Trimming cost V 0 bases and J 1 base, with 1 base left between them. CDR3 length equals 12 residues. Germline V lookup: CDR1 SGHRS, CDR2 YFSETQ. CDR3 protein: CASSLVQETQYF. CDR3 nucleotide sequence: TGCGCCAGCAGCTTGGTCCAAGAGACCCAGTACTTC.

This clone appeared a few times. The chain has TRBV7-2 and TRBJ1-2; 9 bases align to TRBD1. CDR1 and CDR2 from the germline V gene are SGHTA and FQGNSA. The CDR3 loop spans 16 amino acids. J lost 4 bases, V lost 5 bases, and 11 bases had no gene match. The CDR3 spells CASSAARDRASYGYTF. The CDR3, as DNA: TGTGCCAGCAGCGCCGCCCGGGACAGGGCAAGCTATGGCTACACCTTC.

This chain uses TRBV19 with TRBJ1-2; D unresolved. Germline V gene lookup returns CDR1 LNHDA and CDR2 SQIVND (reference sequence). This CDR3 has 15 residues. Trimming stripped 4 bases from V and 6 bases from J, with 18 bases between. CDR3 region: CASSSRPSLGNGYTF. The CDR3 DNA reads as TGTGCCAGTAGTAGCCGCCCCTCCCTGGGCAATGGCTACACCTTC.

CDR3 nucleotide sequence: TGCGCCAGCAGCCAAGTTGGTTCCTTGGAAGGGAAGAACATTCAGTACTTC. It encodes CASSQVGSLEGKNIQYF. J is TRBJ2-4 and V is TRBV4-3; D gene unclear. The V gene's germline CDR1 is LGHNA and CDR2 YSLEER. This CDR3 is 17 amino acids long. Deletions cut 1 base from V and 7 bases from J, with 20 bases between.

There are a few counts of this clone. The CDR3 DNA reads as TGTGCCACCAGCAAGAGGGCGAGCGGGGTTTCACCCCTCCACTTT. Encoded protein: CATSKRASGVSPLHF. The V and J genes are TRBV15 and TRBJ1-6; no definite D call. The CDR3 has 15 amino acids. Trimming left V 4 bases short and J 9 bases short, with 16 bases between. Looked up from germline, CDR1 is LNHNV and CDR2 is YYDKDF (reference sequence).

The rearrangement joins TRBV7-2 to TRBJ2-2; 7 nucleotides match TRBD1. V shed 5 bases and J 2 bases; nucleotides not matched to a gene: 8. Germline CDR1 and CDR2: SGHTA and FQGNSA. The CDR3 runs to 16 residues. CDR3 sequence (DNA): TGTGCCAGCAGCCCCATGGGACAGCTTAACACCGGGGAGCTGTTTTTT. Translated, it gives CASSPMGQLNTGELFF. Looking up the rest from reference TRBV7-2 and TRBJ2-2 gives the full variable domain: GAGVSQSPSNKVTEKGKDVELRCDPISGHTALYWYRQSLGQGLEFLIYFQGNSAPDKSGLPSDRFSAERTGGSVSTLTIQRTQQEDSAVYLCASSPMGQLNTGELFFGEGSRLTVL.

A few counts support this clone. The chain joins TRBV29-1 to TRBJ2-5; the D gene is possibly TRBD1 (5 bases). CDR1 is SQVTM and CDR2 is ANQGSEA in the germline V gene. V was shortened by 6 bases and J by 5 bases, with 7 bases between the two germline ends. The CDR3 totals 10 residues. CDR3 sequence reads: CSVSGETQYF. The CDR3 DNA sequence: TGCAGCGTCTCAGGGGAGACCCAGTACTTC.

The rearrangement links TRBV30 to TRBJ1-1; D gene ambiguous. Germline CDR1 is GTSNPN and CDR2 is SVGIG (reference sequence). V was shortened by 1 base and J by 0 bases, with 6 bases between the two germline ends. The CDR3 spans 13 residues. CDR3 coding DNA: TGTGCCTGGAGTGCCCTCTTGAACACTGAAGCTTTCTTT. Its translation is CAWSALLNTEAFF.

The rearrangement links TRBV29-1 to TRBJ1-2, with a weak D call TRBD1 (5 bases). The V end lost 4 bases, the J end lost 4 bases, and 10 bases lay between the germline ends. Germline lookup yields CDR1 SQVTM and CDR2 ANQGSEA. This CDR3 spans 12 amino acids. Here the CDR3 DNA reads TGCAGCGTTGCCGGGGGGGGCTATGGCTACACCTTC. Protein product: CSVAGGGYGYTF.

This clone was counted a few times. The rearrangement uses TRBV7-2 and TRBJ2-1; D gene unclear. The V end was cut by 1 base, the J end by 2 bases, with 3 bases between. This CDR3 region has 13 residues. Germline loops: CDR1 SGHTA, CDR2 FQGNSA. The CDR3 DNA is TGTGCCAGCAGCTTAGGCACCTACAATGAGCAGTTCTTC. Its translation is CASSLGTYNEQFF.

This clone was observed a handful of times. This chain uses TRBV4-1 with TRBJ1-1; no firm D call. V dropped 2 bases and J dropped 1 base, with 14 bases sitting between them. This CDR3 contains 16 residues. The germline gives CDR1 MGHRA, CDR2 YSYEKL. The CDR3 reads CASSQSRGRSNTEAFF. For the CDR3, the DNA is TGCGCCAGCAGCCAAAGTCGCGGACGGTCGAACACTGAAGCTTTCTTT.

CDR3: CASTGTSGGPNTGELFF. The CDR3 coding sequence is TGTGCCAGTACCGGGACTAGCGGGGGGCCGAACACCGGGGAGCTGTTTTTT. The gene calls are TRBV19 and TRBJ2-2; 15 nucleotides agree with TRBD2. Germline V gene data show CDR1 as LNHDA and CDR2 as SQIVND (reference sequence). This CDR3 contains 17 residues. J was trimmed by 0 bases and V by 7 bases; bases with no gene match: 3.

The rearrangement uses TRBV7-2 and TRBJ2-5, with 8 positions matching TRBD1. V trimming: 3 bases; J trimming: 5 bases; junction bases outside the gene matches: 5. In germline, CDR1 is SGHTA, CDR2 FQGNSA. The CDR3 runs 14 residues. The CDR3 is CASSFQGAGETQYF. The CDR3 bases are TGTGCCAGCAGCTTCCAGGGGGCTGGGGAGACCCAGTACTTC.

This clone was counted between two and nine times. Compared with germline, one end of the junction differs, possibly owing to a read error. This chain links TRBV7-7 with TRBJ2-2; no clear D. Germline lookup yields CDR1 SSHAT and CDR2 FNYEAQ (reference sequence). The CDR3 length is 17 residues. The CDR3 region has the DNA TGTGCTAGCAGCTTAGGGCGTCTAACGAAGAACACCGGGGAGCTGTTTTTT. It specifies CASSLGRLTKNTGELFF.

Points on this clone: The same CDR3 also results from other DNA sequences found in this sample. CDR3 protein: CATSRDGYGYTF. The CDR3 nucleotides read TGTGCCACCAGCAGAGACGGATATGGCTACACCTTC. The chain employs TRBV15 and TRBJ1-2, with unresolved D. Germline V CDR1 and CDR2: LNHNV, YYDKDF (reference sequence). The CDR3 is 12 residues long. The V gene lost 0 bases and the J gene lost 5 bases, with 4 bases spanning the gap.

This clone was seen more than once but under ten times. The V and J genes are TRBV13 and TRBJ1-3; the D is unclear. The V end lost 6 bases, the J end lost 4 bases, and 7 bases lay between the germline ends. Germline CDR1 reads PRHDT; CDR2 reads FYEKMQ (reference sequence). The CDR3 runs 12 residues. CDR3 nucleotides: TGTGCCAGCAGTACAGAAGGAAACACCATATATTTT. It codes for CASSTEGNTIYF.

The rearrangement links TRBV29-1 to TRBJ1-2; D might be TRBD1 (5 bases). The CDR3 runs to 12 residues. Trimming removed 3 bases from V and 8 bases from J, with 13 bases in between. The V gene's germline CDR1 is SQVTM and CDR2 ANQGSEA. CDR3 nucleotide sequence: TGCAGCGTTGACCCCGCCGGGGGAGGCTACACCTTC. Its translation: CSVDPAGGGYTF.

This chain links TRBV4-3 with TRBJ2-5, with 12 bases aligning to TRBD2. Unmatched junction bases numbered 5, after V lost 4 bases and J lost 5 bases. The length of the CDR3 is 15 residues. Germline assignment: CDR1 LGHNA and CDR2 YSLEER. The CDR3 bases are TGCGCCAGCAGCCCTGGACTAGCGGGGAGGGAGACCCAGTACTTC. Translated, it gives CASSPGLAGRETQYF.

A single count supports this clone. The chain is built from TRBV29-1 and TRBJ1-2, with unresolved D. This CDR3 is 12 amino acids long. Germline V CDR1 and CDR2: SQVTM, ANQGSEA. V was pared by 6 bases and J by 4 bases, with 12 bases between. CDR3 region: CSVQPMTYGYTF. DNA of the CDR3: TGCAGCGTCCAGCCGATGACCTATGGCTACACCTTC.